Presented here are 27 T cell receptor beta chains from one specimen sequenced in a study of graft-versus-host responses after intestinal transplantation. Clones were sequenced by immunoSEQ multiplex PCR, and TCRdb holds only the in-frame ones, with some missing. The table shows 150,000 or so clones, with over 90% occurring only once. The antigens these receptors bind are not known. The sample here was unstimulated CD4+ T cells sorted from spleen or lymph node cells, taken before intestinal transplant. These receptors were obtained from a human donor who received an intestinal transplant.

This clone was seen a single time. V is TRBV5-4 and J is TRBJ2-1, with 13 bases lining up with TRBD2. Germline assignment: CDR1 SGHNT and CDR2 YYREEE (reference sequence). This CDR3 has 18 residues. V shed 4 bases and J 5 bases; nucleotides not matched to a gene: 12. CDR3 in amino acids: CASSTGLAGPGSHNEQFF. The DNA of the CDR3 is TGTGCCAGCAGCACGGGACTAGCGGGACCTGGTTCACACAATGAGCAGTTCTTC.

A note on this clone: The sample carries other DNA sequences with the same CDR3. V is TRBV6-5 and J is TRBJ2-7; 10 positions match TRBD1. Per germline, CDR1 MNHEY and CDR2 SVGAGI. V gave up 0 bases and J gave up 4 bases; unmatched junction bases: 3. The CDR3 runs to 15 residues. The CDR3 sequence: CASSYSRDRGYEQYF. CDR3 bases: TGTGCCAGCAGTTACTCTCGGGACAGGGGTTACGAGCAGTACTTC.

The chain employs TRBV21-1 and TRBJ2-1; the D call TRBD1 from the table was never checked on the DNA. TRBV21-1 is a documented pseudogene. This CDR3 has 15 residues. This CDR3 is CASSFRDRAYNEQFF. The DNA for the CDR3 is TGTGCCAGCAGCTTCCGGGACAGGGCTTACAATGAGCAGTTCTTC.

The chain combines TRBV28 with TRBJ2-3; possibly TRBD1 for D (5 bases). V lost 2 bases to trimming and J lost 2 bases, with 5 bases between them. This CDR3 has 13 amino acids. Germline loops: CDR1 MDHEN, CDR2 SYDVKM. CDR3 bases: TGTGCCAGCAGTTTAGGGGCCACAGATACGCAGTATTTT. Translated: CASSLGATDTQYF.

The chain combines TRBV5-1 with TRBJ2-2; TRBD2 matches 10 bases. Germline CDR1 and CDR2: SGHRS and YFSETQ. The length of the CDR3 is 15 residues. J gave up 7 bases and V 0 bases, and 3 bases lay outside the gene matches. The CDR3 sequence: CASSLGLAGDGELFF. The DNA for the CDR3 is TGCGCCAGCAGCTTGGGGCTAGCGGGAGACGGGGAGCTGTTTTTT.

This chain uses TRBV9 with TRBJ2-1; 7 bases map to TRBD2. The CDR3 runs to 15 residues. Germline V CDR1 and CDR2: SGDLS, YYNGEE. The V gene end was trimmed by 0 bases and the J gene end by 3 bases; junction bases not matched to a gene: 3. The CDR3 DNA reads TGTGCCAGCAGCGTAGAGTGGGAGGGCTACAATGAGCAGTTCTTC. This gives the protein CASSVEWEGYNEQFF.

The chain links TRBV11-3 to TRBJ2-7, with D perhaps matching TRBD2 (5 bases). Germline V lookup: CDR1 SGHNT, CDR2 YENEEA. The CDR3 is 14 amino acids. V was shortened by 1 base and J by 5 bases, with 12 bases between the two germline ends. The chain's CDR3 is CASSLGGSSNEQYF. The CDR3 nucleotides read TGTGCCAGCAGCTTAGGAGGGAGTAGTAACGAGCAGTACTTC.

The gene calls are TRBV10-3 and TRBJ2-3; tentatively, D is TRBD2 (6 bases). Germline values: CDR1 ENHRY, CDR2 SYGVKD. There are 15 residues in the CDR3. The germline V and J ends were trimmed by 2 bases and 0 bases, with 9 bases remaining between them. The CDR3 is CAISEAGTSTDTQYF. The CDR3 nucleotides are TGTGCCATCAGTGAGGCGGGAACTAGCACAGATACGCAGTATTTT.

The rearrangement uses TRBV19 and TRBJ1-5; no clear D. The CDR3 spans 16 residues. Germline V lookup: CDR1 LNHDA, CDR2 SQIVND (reference sequence). The germline V and J ends were trimmed by 6 bases and 0 bases, with 15 bases remaining between them. The CDR3 DNA reads as TGTGCCAGTAGCGGTCGGGGAGGGAATAGCAATCAGCCCCAGCATTTT. Translation gives CASSGRGGNSNQPQHF.

J is TRBJ1-2 and V is TRBV5-4; the D gene is possibly TRBD1 (6 bases). The V gene's germline CDR1 is SGHNT and CDR2 YYREEE (reference sequence). This CDR3 is 15 amino acids long. V was clipped by 2 bases and J by 4 bases, with 15 bases between them. The CDR3 protein is CASSFQGIALYGYTF. The CDR3 DNA reads TGTGCCAGCAGCTTCCAGGGGATAGCTCTCTATGGCTACACCTTC.

The chain has TRBV5-3 and TRBJ2-7, with TRBD2 identical over 8 bases. TRBV5-3 is given ORF status, its function remaining uncertain. This CDR3 is 15 amino acids long. The junction had 9 bases not matched to a gene; V was cut back by 4 bases and J by 3 bases. The CDR3 spells CARSPPFSGVYEQYF. The CDR3 DNA is TGTGCCAGAAGCCCACCGTTTAGCGGGGTCTACGAGCAGTACTTC.

This chain connects TRBV28 to TRBJ1-3; 9 nucleotides agree with TRBD1. J was trimmed by 2 bases and V by 6 bases; bases with no gene match: 11. Germline V gene sequence: CDR1 MDHEN, CDR2 SYDVKM. The CDR3 runs to 17 residues. Here the CDR3 DNA reads TGTGCCAGCAGCTATGGGACAGGGCCGGCTACTGGAAACACCATATATTTT. Amino acid sequence: CASSYGTGPATGNTIYF.

The chain combines TRBV28 with TRBJ1-2; 9 bases align to TRBD1. This CDR3 comprises 17 residues. V trimming: 6 bases; J trimming: 4 bases; junction bases outside the gene matches: 15. In germline, CDR1 is MDHEN, CDR2 SYDVKM. CDR3 residues: CASSPTLWDRVGYGYTF. The CDR3 DNA reads as TGTGCCAGCAGCCCTACGCTATGGGACAGGGTTGGCTATGGCTACACCTTC.

The chain combines TRBV18 with TRBJ2-3, with D possibly TRBD2 on 6 matching bases. V gave up 3 bases and J gave up 2 bases, with 12 bases separating them. Germline V gene sequence: CDR1 KGHSH, CDR2 LQKENI. The CDR3 has 15 amino acids. CDR3 nucleotides: TGTGCCAGCTCACCCTCGGGAGCGGCCACAGATACGCAGTATTTT. Its protein is CASSPSGAATDTQYF.

The chain employs TRBV30 and TRBJ1-2; possibly TRBD1 for D (5 bases). Deletions cut 4 bases from V and 4 bases from J, with 16 bases between. The V gene's germline CDR1 is GTSNPN and CDR2 SVGIG (reference sequence). The CDR3 is 14 residues long. CDR3 coding DNA: TGTGCCTGGACTAAGAATCTTGGGGGCTATGGCTACACCTTC. Translation gives CAWTKNLGGYGYTF.

The chain carries TRBV30 and TRBJ1-2; D ambiguous. The CDR3 sequence is 13 residues long. Trimming pared 3 bases from V and 7 bases from J, leaving 15 bases between. Germline V gene lookup returns CDR1 GTSNPN and CDR2 SVGIG (reference sequence). The CDR3: CAWRGDTASGYTF. CDR3 nucleotides: TGTGCCTGGAGGGGTGACACTGCCTCTGGCTACACCTTC.

The rearrangement joins TRBV19 to TRBJ1-5, with TRBD1 identical over 11 bases. V dropped 6 bases and J dropped 5; count of bases not matched to a gene: 6. CDR1 LNHDA and CDR2 SQIVND come from the germline V gene (reference sequence). The CDR3 covers 15 residues. CDR3 amino acids: CASSRRDRGDQPQHF. The CDR3 DNA follows: TGTGCCAGTAGCCGCCGGGACAGGGGGGATCAGCCCCAGCATTTT.

In this sample, this clone turned up once. The rearrangement links TRBV20-1 to TRBJ2-3, with no clear D. V was cut by 1 base and J by 6 bases, with 5 bases left in between. Germline V gives CDR1 DFQATT, CDR2 SNEGSKA (reference sequence). The CDR3 contains 11 residues. In nucleotides, the CDR3 is TGCAGTGCTAGAGTTGGGGATACGCAGTATTTT. This gives the protein CSARVGDTQYF.

This chain uses TRBV30 with TRBJ1-2; maybe TRBD1 (5 bases). This CDR3 has 13 residues. The V and J ends lost 7 bases and 0 bases respectively, with 12 bases between them. The germline gives CDR1 GTSNPN, CDR2 SVGIG (reference sequence). The CDR3 region has the DNA TGTGCCTTCCGGGAGACAGCTAACTATGGCTACACCTTC. It is translated as CAFRETANYGYTF.

This chain connects TRBV5-1 to TRBJ2-1; TRBD2 agrees at 10 bases. This CDR3 comprises 15 residues. The germline CDR1 and CDR2 sequences are SGHRS and YFSETQ. The J segment lost 8 bases and the V segment lost 7 bases, leaving 12 bases of the junction unmatched. Here the CDR3 reads CASRRSGRAEYEQFF. CDR3 in DNA: TGCGCCAGCCGCCGGAGCGGGAGGGCCGAATATGAGCAGTTCTTC.

This chain connects TRBV2 to TRBJ2-1, with 15 positions matching TRBD2. The CDR3 length is 18 residues. Germline loops: CDR1 SNHLY, CDR2 FYNNEI. V dropped 5 bases and J dropped 4; count of bases not matched to a gene: 9. The CDR3 DNA is TGTGCCAGCAGTCCAAAATCTGGACTAGCGGGAGGGTACAATGAGCAGTTCTTC. It encodes CASSPKSGLAGGYNEQFF.

This clone was recorded only once. V and J are TRBV27 and TRBJ1-1; D remains unclear. V lost 6 bases and J 6 bases, leaving 17 bases between the germline ends. Germline V gene lookup returns CDR1 MNHEY and CDR2 SMNVEV (reference sequence). CDR3 length: 14 residues. The CDR3 bases are TGTGCCAGCAGATTAGTAGCGGGGAAGGCTGAAGCTTTCTTT. Amino acids: CASRLVAGKAEAFF.

This chain joins TRBV19 and TRBJ1-5, with unresolved D. Germline CDR1 reads LNHDA; CDR2 reads SQIVND (reference sequence). The CDR3 spans 14 residues. V shed 6 bases and J shed 3 bases, with 12 bases lying between them. CDR3 residues: CASRFPGSNQPQHF. The CDR3 DNA reads TGTGCCAGTAGATTCCCAGGTTCCAATCAGCCCCAGCATTTT. The full variable domain, in which reference TRBV19 and TRBJ1-5 provide the parts outside the CDR3, is DGGITQSPKYLFRKEGQNVTLSCEQNLNHDAMYWYRQDPGQGLRLIYYSQIVNDFQKGDIAEGYSVSREKKESFPLTVTSAQKNPTAFYLCASRFPGSNQPQHFGDGTRLSIL.

This rearrangement joins TRBV29-1 to TRBJ1-1; no clear D. The CDR3 is made up of 15 amino acids. Per germline, CDR1 SQVTM and CDR2 ANQGSEA. Trimming shortened V by 1 base and J by 6 bases, and 18 bases separated the two germline ends. CDR3 region: CSVEGFGVNHAEAFF. The CDR3 DNA sequence: TGCAGCGTTGAAGGGTTCGGAGTTAACCACGCTGAAGCTTTCTTT. Full variable domain (outside the CDR3, taken from reference TRBV29-1 and TRBJ1-1): SAVISQKPSRDICQRGTSLTIQCQVDSQVTMMFWYRQQPGQSLTLIATANQGSEATYESGFVIDKFPISRPNLTFSTLTVSNMSPEDSSIYLCSVEGFGVNHAEAFFGQGTRLTVV.

In DNA, the CDR3 is TGTGCCACCAGCAGAGTCCTACTACGTAGCCCCGCCTGGAGCACAGATACGCAGTATTTT. This translates into CATSRVLLRSPAWSTDTQYF. The chain uses TRBV15 and TRBJ2-3, with no clear D. The germline V and J ends were trimmed by 1 base and 0 bases, with 23 bases remaining between them. CDR1 and CDR2 (germline): LNHNV, YYDKDF (reference sequence). The length of the CDR3 is 20 residues.

The chain joins TRBV18 to TRBJ1-2; D is unresolved. CDR3 size: 16 residues. From germline, CDR1 is KGHSH and CDR2 LQKENI. V lost 3 bases and J 0 bases, leaving 14 bases between the germline ends. The CDR3: CASSPPSRNPNYGYTF. The CDR3, as DNA: TGTGCCAGCTCACCGCCTTCGAGGAACCCTAACTATGGCTACACCTTC.

The chain has TRBV11-2 and TRBJ2-5; D possibly corresponds to TRBD2 (6 bases). The CDR3 runs 15 residues. Trimming stripped 3 bases from V and 2 bases from J, with 13 bases between. CDR1 and CDR2 (germline): SGHAT, FQNNGV. The CDR3 is CASSFPGLGQETQYF. The DNA of the CDR3 is TGTGCCAGCAGCTTCCCGGGACTCGGACAAGAGACCCAGTACTTC.